This TCR beta chain comes out of a study of cytomegalovirus exposure and HLA in healthy donors. As to this clone: Its target is unknown.

V lost 0 bases to trimming and J lost 3 bases; unmatched junction nucleotides: 20. Germline CDR1 and CDR2: LGHNA and YNFKEQ. The CDR3 length is 21 residues. The PCR contained 60 Vbeta and 13 Jbeta primers. Profiled with immunoSEQ multiplex PCR; TCRdb holds only in-frame clones, not every one. The table has some 110,000 clones, roughly 71% seen once; the top ten hold 3.5% to 5%. General study points: It has been reported that TCR beta sequences accurately predicted the HLA-A and HLA-B alleles of most subjects. Trimming of TCR beta V- and J-genes showed a link, identified in a later analysis, to a missense DCLRE1C variant.

The chain joins TRBV4-2 to TRBJ2-3; TRBD2 agrees at 8 bases. This TCR came from a woman aged 45 to 65 in good health and CMV-seropositive. Sequencing input: PBMCs. The CDR3 protein is CASSQEARRSGGTVRTDTQYF. In DNA, the CDR3 is TGTGCCAGCAGCCAAGAGGCGCGGCGGAGCGGGGGAACGGTTAGGACAGATACGCAGTATTTT.